What follows describes a single T cell receptor beta chain. The target antigen is unknown. The CDR3 contains 14 residues. Germline lookup yields CDR1 KGHDR and CDR2 SFDVKD. Trimming cost V 5 bases and J 0 bases, with 7 bases left between them. The data stem from a study of Ad26.COV2.S vaccination and SARS-CoV-2 variants. Study details: Administration of Ad26.COV2.S was intramuscular, either once or twice 56 days apart.

Treatment reported: about 20 received Ad26.COV2.S at low or high dose, single or two shots; several received placebo; per-sample allocation not given. It was on day 63 after the first vaccine or placebo injection that samples were taken. A Boston donor was an adult aged 18-55 years. General study points: It is possible that the TCR breadth and depth analyses underestimated the total T cell responses. With respect to non-spike TCR breadth, vaccine and placebo recipients were similar.

Profiling relied on immunoSEQ multiplex PCR, and the TCRdb table lists in-frame clones only, not all of them. The sample carries fewer than 400,000 clones, roughly nine tenths recorded once. This clonotype was sampled from a person aged 18-65 years who received the Ad26.COV2.S COVID-19 vaccine or a placebo. The chain links TRBV24-1 to TRBJ1-3; no firm D call. Sequencing used peripheral blood, obtained in a trial of Ad26.COV2.S vaccine versus placebo. CDR3 loop: CATSAGFSGNTIYF. CDR3 bases: TGTGCCACCAGTGCCGGGTTCTCTGGAAACACCATATATTTT.